The present TCR beta chain was sequenced within a study of OX40 agonist ivuxolimab in advanced cancers. Using immunoSEQ multiplex PCR, the repertoire was profiled, and TCRdb retains in-frame clones only, with some absent. Counted here are about 120,000 clones, over 85% occurring once; the ten biggest clones make up more than 0.15%. V gave up 7 bases and J gave up 2 bases; unmatched junction bases: 17. This CDR3 comprises 19 residues. Germline assignment: CDR1 MDHEN and CDR2 SYDVKM. Sequenced here: CD4+ or CD8+ T cells sorted from blood, sampled in a trial of the OX40 agonist ivuxolimab. This chain links TRBV28 with TRBJ1-3, with 10 bases matching TRBD1. The origin of this receptor is an adult with an advanced solid tumor such as melanoma, head and neck, liver or kidney cancer. CDR3: CASIHNPGQGLTPGNTIYF. The CDR3 DNA is TGTGCCAGCATTCACAACCCGGGACAGGGGCTTACTCCTGGAAACACCATATATTTT.